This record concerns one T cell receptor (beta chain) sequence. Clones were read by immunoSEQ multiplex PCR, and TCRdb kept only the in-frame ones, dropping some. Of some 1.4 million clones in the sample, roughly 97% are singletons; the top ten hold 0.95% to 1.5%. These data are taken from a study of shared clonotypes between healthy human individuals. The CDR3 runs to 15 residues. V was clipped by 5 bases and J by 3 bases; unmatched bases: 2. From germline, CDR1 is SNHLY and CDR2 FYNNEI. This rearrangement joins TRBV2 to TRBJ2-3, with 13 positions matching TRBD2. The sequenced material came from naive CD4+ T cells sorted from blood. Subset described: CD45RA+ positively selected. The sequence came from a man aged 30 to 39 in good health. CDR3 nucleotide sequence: TGTGCCAGCAGTCCGGGACTAGCGGGAACAGATACGCAGTATTTT. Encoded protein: CASSPGLAGTDTQYF.